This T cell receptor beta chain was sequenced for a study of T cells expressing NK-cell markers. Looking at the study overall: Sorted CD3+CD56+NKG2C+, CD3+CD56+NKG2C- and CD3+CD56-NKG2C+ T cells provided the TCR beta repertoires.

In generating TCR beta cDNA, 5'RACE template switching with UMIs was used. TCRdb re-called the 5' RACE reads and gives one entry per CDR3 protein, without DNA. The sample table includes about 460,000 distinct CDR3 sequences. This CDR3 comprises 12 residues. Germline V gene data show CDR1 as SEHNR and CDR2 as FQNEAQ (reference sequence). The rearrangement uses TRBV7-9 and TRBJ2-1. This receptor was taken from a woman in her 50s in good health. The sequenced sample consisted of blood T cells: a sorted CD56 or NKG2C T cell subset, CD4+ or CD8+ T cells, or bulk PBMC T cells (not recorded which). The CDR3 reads CASSPYDNEQFF.